Presented here are 11 T cell receptor delta chains from one specimen sequenced in a study of γδ T cells in repeated Plasmodium falciparum infection. Flow sorting of PBMC yielded separate Vgamma9/Vdelta2+ and Vdelta2-negative gammadelta T cell populations for bulk repertoire analysis. TCRdb reanalysed the multiplex PCR reads via CATT. The sample lists 50,000 or so delta-chain clones; 1.6% were seen once. Sequencing was performed on gamma-delta T cells from blood. The receptors were sampled from a pool of human donors (malaria-infected and uninfected, not separated).

This clone has more than one count but fewer than ten. TCRdb's protein, taken from a much larger clone, differs from this DNA's translation at residue 10, likely owing to a read error; the protein displayed comes from the DNA. The chain links TRDV3 to TRDJ1; 9 nucleotides agree with TRDD3. No J gene is reported in TCRdb; it was inferred here by comparing the DNA with germline. Trimming cost V 5 bases and J 0 bases; bases outside gene matches: 13. Germline loops: CDR1 TVYSNPD, CDR2 GDNSRS (reference sequence). The CDR3 extends over 16 amino acids. The CDR3 loop is CAPLSTGDTHTDKLIF. CDR3 sequence (DNA): TGTGCCCCCTTATCCACCGGGGATACGCACACCGATAAACTCATCTTT.

By sample fraction, this clone is medium-sized. The chain uses TRDV2 and TRDJ1; TRDD3 matches 11 bases. CDR3 size: 17 residues. The junction had 11 bases not matched to a gene; V was cut back by 3 bases and J by 3 bases. Germline-derived CDR1 and CDR2 are GEAIGNYY and EKD. Here the CDR3 DNA reads TGTGCCTGTGACTCAGTACTGGGGGATAGAACATCCGATAAACTCATCTTT. Its translation: CACDSVLGDRTSDKLIF.

As concerns this clone: TCRdb's listed protein matches a much larger clone and diverges from this DNA's translation at residue 3, likely through a read error; the protein shown comes from the DNA. The chain joins TRDV1 to TRDJ1; 9 nucleotides line up with TRDD3. TCRdb is silent on the J gene; assignment here came from matching the DNA to germline. In germline, CDR1 is TSWWSYY, CDR2 QGS. The CDR3 extends over 24 amino acids. CDR3 DNA sequence: TGTGCTCCTGGGGAACAAGGTTTTTCCCGGGGGATACCTTACCCTCCTACGTACACCGATAAACTCATCTTT. Encoded protein: CAPGEQGFSRGIPYPPTYTDKLIF.

A word on this clone: A read error likely explains why the TCRdb protein, taken from a much larger clone, differs from this DNA's translation at residue 4; the protein shown is translated from the DNA. The chain joins TRDV1 to TRDJ1; no clear D. CDR1 TSWWSYY and CDR2 QGS come from the germline V gene. This CDR3 is 17 amino acids long. CDR3 region: CALEERKGAQYTDKLIF. The CDR3 region has the DNA TGTGCTCTTGAGGAACGCAAGGGAGCCCAGTACACCGATAAACTCATCTTT.

Points on this clone: TCRdb shows a much larger clone's protein in place of this DNA's translation, and the two differ at residue 10, likely through a read error; the protein shown is translated from the DNA. This chain joins TRDV2 and TRDJ1; maybe TRDD3 (5 bases). TCRdb is silent on the J gene; assignment here came from matching the DNA to germline. V dropped 0 bases and J dropped 4 bases, with 14 bases sitting between them. The CDR3 loop spans 15 amino acids. CDR1 and CDR2 (germline): GEAIGNYY, EKD. This CDR3 reads CACDTVGGHIDKLIF. The CDR3 bases are TGTGCCTGTGACACCGTAGGGGGTCATATCGATAAACTCATCTTT.

With regard to this clone: TCRdb's entry gives the protein of a much larger clone, which mismatches this DNA's translation at residue 14, likely from a read error; the protein reported here is translated from the DNA. The V gene is given as TRDV2, and no J gene call is available; the table's D call, TRDD3, was not checked against the DNA. Germline values: CDR1 GEAIGNYY, CDR2 EKD. CDR3 length: 16 residues. The CDR3 region is CACDLLGDGYTDKFIF. The CDR3 DNA is TGTGCCTGTGACCTACTGGGGGATGGTTACACCGATAAATTCATCTTT.

Details on this clone: The junction departs from the called germline gene at one end, perhaps through a read error. This chain links TRDV1 with TRDJ1; D remains ambiguous. TCRdb records no J gene; here it was assigned by comparing the DNA to germline. This CDR3 contains 10 residues. The germline V gene encodes CDR1 TSWWSYY and CDR2 QGS. The CDR3 spells CATYTDKLIF. DNA for the CDR3: TGCGCGACGTACACCGATAAACTCATCTTT.

This clone occurred a few times. A far larger clone is off by one base, so a read error is likely. Other DNA sequences in the same sample also yield this CDR3. The V gene is TRDV1, the J gene TRDJ1; D might be TRDD2 (7 bases). The J gene comes from matching the DNA to germline here; TCRdb lacks it. Germline V lookup: CDR1 TSWWSYY, CDR2 QGS. The CDR3 has 24 residues. Trimming left V 5 bases short and J 1 base short, with 41 bases between. The CDR3 nucleotides read TGTGCTCTTGGGCCAATTGGGGGCATTTCCTACGAGTCTGACGGCGGGGGGTTCACCGATAAACTCATCTTT. It yields the protein CALGPIGGISYESDGGGFTDKLIF.

In the case of this clone: TCRdb lists the protein of a much larger clone for this DNA, which differs at residue 7, so this is likely a read error; the protein given here is translated from the DNA itself. The chain combines TRDV1 with TRDJ1; no clear D. As TCRdb names no J gene, one was assigned here on the basis of a DNA match to germline. This CDR3 has 10 residues. Trimming pared 5 bases from V and 9 bases from J, leaving 7 bases between. Germline CDR1 TSWWSYY, CDR2 QGS. CDR3 nucleotide sequence: TGTGCTCTTGGGAAGGCCGAACTCATCTTT. It encodes CALGKAELIF.

This clone was found a few times. The amino acid sequence in TCRdb belongs to a much larger clone and departs from this DNA's translation at residue 11, likely a sequencing read error; the sequence shown is translated from the DNA. The genes are TRDV2 and TRDJ1; 10 nucleotides align to TRDD3. The J gene was missing in TCRdb and was found by matching the end of the DNA to germline. The CDR3 consists of 16 residues. Germline assignment: CDR1 GEAIGNYY and CDR2 EKD. Trimming at V came to 0 bases and at J to 3 bases, leaving 6 bases not matched to a gene. CDR3 in amino acids: CACDTGGIRHADKLIF. The CDR3 DNA is TGTGCCTGTGACACCGGGGGGATACGACACGCCGATAAACTCATCTTT.

In this sample, this clone turned up a few times. A far larger clone is a single base away, which makes a read error likely. This sample includes further DNA sequences coding for the same CDR3. V and J are TRDV1 and TRDJ1; weak D call: TRDD3 (6 bases). The J gene is not listed in TCRdb, so it was assigned here from a DNA match to germline. Germline-derived CDR1 and CDR2 are TSWWSYY and QGS. The ends were cut back, 0 bases at V and 1 base at J, with 36 bases in the middle. The CDR3 spans 24 residues. The CDR3 nucleotides read TGTGCTCTTGGGGAACTGATTCCCTACTATCAGTTCGACTGGAGGATACAGGGCACCGATAAACTCATCTTT. Its translation: CALGELIPYYQFDWRIQGTDKLIF.